Detailed here is one TCR beta chain. Its cognate antigen is unknown. This entry belongs to a study of blood T cells in healthy people across ages. The CDR3 loop spans 13 amino acids. Germline V gene lookup returns CDR1 SQVTM and CDR2 ANQGSEA. V lost 5 bases, J lost 0 bases, and 3 bases stayed unmatched. Regarding the study as a whole: There was no known CMV status for donors, so expanded clonotype changes were possibly confounded. TCR beta diversity per million T cells fell roughly linearly with age.

Researchers isolated at least 7 million PBMCs per sample. At least 5.5 micrograms of total RNA were extracted per sample. The use of a sample-barcoded 5' primer and a J-beta primer mix characterized a second PCR of about 6 to 11 cycles. TCRdb reprocessed the 5' RACE reads with MiXCR, giving one entry per CDR3 protein. The profile covers 1,300,000 or so distinct CDR3 sequences, with almost 60% appearing a single time and over 6.5% taken by the ten largest. This receptor was obtained from a man aged 18 to 30 in good health. The rearrangement links TRBV29-1 to TRBJ2-7, with 8 bases lining up with TRBD1. Sequencing used blood. In DNA form, the CDR3 reads TGCAGCGTTAGGACAGGGAGCTCCTACGAGCAGTACTTC. This sequence encodes CSVRTGSSYEQYF.